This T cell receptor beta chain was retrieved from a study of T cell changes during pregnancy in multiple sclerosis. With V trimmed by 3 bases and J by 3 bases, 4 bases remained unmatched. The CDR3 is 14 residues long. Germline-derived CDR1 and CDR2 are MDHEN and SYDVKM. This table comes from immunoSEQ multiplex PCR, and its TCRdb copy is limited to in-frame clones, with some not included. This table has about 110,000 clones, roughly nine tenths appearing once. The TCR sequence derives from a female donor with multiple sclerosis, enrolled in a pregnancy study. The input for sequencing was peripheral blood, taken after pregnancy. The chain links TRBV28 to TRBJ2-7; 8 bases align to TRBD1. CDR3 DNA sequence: TGTGCCAGCAGTTTGGCAGGGGGCGTCTACGAGCAGTACTTC. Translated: CASSLAGGVYEQYF.